This entry lists 19 T cell receptor beta chains sequenced from one sample in a study of blood T cell repertoires in COVID-19. Clones were sequenced by immunoSEQ multiplex PCR, and TCRdb holds only the in-frame ones, with some missing. The sample lists some 420,000 clones; 85% to 90% were seen once. Sequencing used PBMCs or T cells enriched from blood (not recorded which). The receptors were sampled from a man aged 25 to 40 who had recovered from COVID-19.

This clone appeared a single time. The CDR3 DNA reads TGTGCCAGTAGGGGGCCGAACACCGGGGAGCTGTTTTTT. Encoded protein: CASRGPNTGELFF. This rearrangement joins TRBV18 to TRBJ2-2; 7 bases map to TRBD1. Trimming took 9 bases from V and 0 from J; bases not matched to a gene: 1. The CDR3 consists of 13 residues. Germline CDR1 reads KGHSH; CDR2 reads LQKENI.

This clone was recorded once. This chain joins TRBV30 and TRBJ2-1, with 7 bases fitting TRBD2. CDR1 GTSNPN and CDR2 SVGIG come from the germline V gene (reference sequence). This CDR3 contains 13 residues. The J segment lost 4 bases and the V segment lost 3 bases, leaving 3 bases of the junction unmatched. Written as DNA, the CDR3 is TGTGCCTGGAGGGGGGGGACTTACAATGAGCAGTTCTTC. Translation gives CAWRGGTYNEQFF.

The J gene is TRBJ2-5, the V gene TRBV18, with TRBD2 matching over 10 bases. V gave up 1 base and J gave up 5 bases; unmatched junction bases: 10. This CDR3 has 17 amino acids. Looked up from germline, CDR1 is KGHSH and CDR2 is LQKENI. As DNA, the CDR3 is TGTGCCAGCTCACCACTTATAGCGGGAGGATTGAAGGAGACCCAGTACTTC. Protein: CASSPLIAGGLKETQYF.

V is TRBV3-1 (or the pseudogene TRBV3-2) and J is TRBJ2-7, with TRBD2 identical over 9 bases. The germline gives CDR1 LGHDT, CDR2 YNNKEL (reference sequence). The J segment lost 9 bases and the V segment lost 2 bases, leaving 11 bases of the junction unmatched. This CDR3 is 15 amino acids long. The CDR3, as DNA: TGTGCCAGCAGCCAAACGCCAGCGGGAGGAGGTGGGCAGTACTTC. Protein product: CASSQTPAGGGGQYF.

This chain joins TRBV7-9 and TRBJ1-3; D ambiguous. The CDR3 has 15 residues. Between the trimmed V and J ends, which lost 1 base and 0 bases, there was a span of 7 bases. The germline CDR1 and CDR2 sequences are SEHNR and FQNEAQ (reference sequence). The CDR3 DNA follows: TGTGCCAGCAGCTTAGAGGGAGTCTCTGGAAACACCATATATTTT. It yields the protein CASSLEGVSGNTIYF.

This chain links TRBV28 with TRBJ2-7; D is ambiguous. CDR3 length: 14 amino acids. Germline lookup yields CDR1 MDHEN and CDR2 SYDVKM. V dropped 5 bases and J dropped 6 bases, with 17 bases sitting between them. The CDR3 spells CASSRRVEIREQYF. In DNA form, the CDR3 reads TGTGCCAGCAGTCGACGGGTTGAGATTCGCGAGCAGTACTTC.

V usage is TRBV5-4 and J usage is TRBJ2-1; a weak D match, TRBD2 (6 bases). The CDR3 consists of 16 residues. V was shortened by 4 bases and J by 3 bases, with 17 bases between the two germline ends. Germline CDR1 SGHNT, CDR2 YYREEE (reference sequence). The CDR3 spells CASSNPLADIYNEQFF. The CDR3 DNA reads as TGTGCCAGCAGCAATCCATTAGCGGATATCTACAATGAGCAGTTCTTC.

V gene TRBV15 combines with J gene TRBJ2-7; perhaps TRBD2 as D (6 bases). The CDR3 has 15 amino acids. V was clipped by 0 bases and J by 6 bases, with 15 bases between them. Germline CDR1 LNHNV, CDR2 YYDKDF (reference sequence). The CDR3 region has the DNA TGTGCCACCAGCAGAGATCCGGGGGTTGGTGTCGAGCAGTACTTC. Protein product: CATSRDPGVGVEQYF.

V usage is TRBV18 and J usage is TRBJ2-1; D remains ambiguous. Germline-derived CDR1 and CDR2 are KGHSH and LQKENI. The CDR3 totals 14 residues. Trimming removed 0 bases from V and 7 bases from J, with 10 bases in between. The CDR3 loop is CASSPPSSWNEQFF. The CDR3 nucleotides read TGTGCCAGCTCACCACCGTCTAGTTGGAATGAGCAGTTCTTC.

The genes are TRBV19 and TRBJ1-4; possible D gene TRBD1, 5 bases. The germline CDR1 and CDR2 sequences are LNHDA and SQIVND (reference sequence). The CDR3 runs to 15 residues. Between the trimmed V and J ends, which lost 5 bases and 7 bases, there was a span of 17 bases. CDR3 region: CASSLNLGLGEKLFF. CDR3 in DNA: TGTGCCAGTAGTCTCAATTTGGGGCTTGGTGAAAAACTGTTTTTT.

J is TRBJ1-1 and V is TRBV28; D not certain. The germline V gene encodes CDR1 MDHEN and CDR2 SYDVKM. The CDR3 totals 13 residues. The V end was cut by 4 bases, the J end by 2 bases, with 8 bases between. The DNA of the CDR3 is TGTGCCAGCAGTTCGCACAGTAACACTGAAGCTTTCTTT. Translated, it gives CASSSHSNTEAFF.

The chain has TRBV18 and TRBJ1-2; 7 nucleotides align to TRBD1. V dropped 4 bases and J dropped 0; count of bases not matched to a gene: 5. Germline CDR1 KGHSH, CDR2 LQKENI. The CDR3 spans 15 residues. The CDR3 protein is CASSLGTVANYGYTF. Written as DNA, the CDR3 is TGTGCCAGCTCACTTGGGACAGTAGCTAACTATGGCTACACCTTC.

The chain has TRBV5-8 and TRBJ2-2; 8 nucleotides agree with TRBD1. The junction had 2 bases not matched to a gene; V was cut back by 3 bases and J by 1 base. The CDR3 is 15 residues long. Germline V CDR1 and CDR2: SGHTS, YDEGEE. Here the CDR3 DNA reads TGTGCCAGCAGCTCGGGACAGGTGAACACCGGGGAGCTGTTTTTT. This translates into CASSSGQVNTGELFF.

The chain recombines TRBV7-8 with TRBJ1-4; TRBD1 might be the D (5 bases). Germline assignment: CDR1 SGHVS and CDR2 FQNEAQ. The CDR3 extends over 14 amino acids. V was pared by 5 bases and J by 13 bases, with 20 bases between. CDR3: CASSPQDNSVRLFF. The CDR3 region has the DNA TGTGCCAGCAGCCCCCAGGACAATTCCGTAAGACTGTTTTTT.

The chain couples TRBV19 to TRBJ1-5, with 10 bases fitting TRBD1. The CDR3 runs to 16 residues. Germline V gene data show CDR1 as LNHDA and CDR2 as SQIVND (reference sequence). V shed 4 bases and J 4 bases; nucleotides not matched to a gene: 7. CDR3 nucleotides: TGTGCCAGTAGTAGACTCCGACAGGGGGCAAATCAGCCCCAGCATTTT. This encodes CASSRLRQGANQPQHF. Drawing the rest from reference TRBV19 and TRBJ1-5, the complete variable domain is DGGITQSPKYLFRKEGQNVTLSCEQNLNHDAMYWYRQDPGQGLRLIYYSQIVNDFQKGDIAEGYSVSREKKESFPLTVTSAQKNPTAFYLCASSRLRQGANQPQHFGDGTRLSIL.

The chain joins TRBV6-1 to TRBJ2-5; possibly TRBD2 for D (5 bases). The CDR3 is 15 amino acids. Germline V gene data show CDR1 as MNHNS and CDR2 as SASEGT. V lost 1 base to trimming and J lost 2 bases, with 11 bases between them. CDR3 loop: CASSEGRGSQETQYF. CDR3 bases: TGTGCCAGCAGTGAAGGCCGGGGATCTCAAGAGACCCAGTACTTC.

The chain links TRBV5-1 to TRBJ2-2, with 7 bases lining up with TRBD2. Germline V gene sequence: CDR1 SGHRS, CDR2 YFSETQ. The ends lost 1 base at V and 1 base at J; junction bases unmatched: 4. The CDR3 extends over 16 amino acids. This CDR3 is CASSLTGGKNTGELFF. The CDR3, as DNA: TGCGCCAGCAGCTTGACGGGAGGAAAGAACACCGGGGAGCTGTTTTTT.

The sample holds a few counts of this clone. The V and J genes are TRBV3-1 (or the pseudogene TRBV3-2) and TRBJ1-5; D may be TRBD1 (6 bases). The germline CDR1 and CDR2 sequences are LGHDT and YNNKEL (reference sequence). V shed 0 bases and J shed 9 bases, with 15 bases lying between them. The CDR3 has 15 amino acids. CDR3 bases: TGTGCCAGCAGCCAAGATCCGACAGGCCAGGGGCCCCAGCATTTT. Protein: CASSQDPTGQGPQHF.

The genes are TRBV5-1 and TRBJ2-3, with 8 bases aligning to TRBD2. Germline trimming cut 4 bases from V and 5 bases from J; bases unmatched to any gene: 9. Germline CDR1 SGHRS, CDR2 YFSETQ. The CDR3 consists of 15 residues. CDR3 bases: TGCGCCAGCAGCGGGGGAGCGGGAGAGTTAGATACGCAGTATTTT. Its translation is CASSGGAGELDTQYF. The whole variable domain, remainder taken from reference TRBV5-1 and TRBJ2-3, is KAGVTQTPRYLIKTRGQQVTLSCSPISGHRSVSWYQQTPGQGLQFLFEYFSETQRNKGNFPGRFSGRQFSNSRSEMNVSTLELGDSALYLCASSGGAGELDTQYFGPGTRLTVL.